Listed here are 25 T cell receptor beta chains from one sample, sequenced in a study of T cells in Graves' hyperthyroidism and ophthalmopathy. RNA transcripts yielded amplified TCR beta CDR3 regions. A set of HTBI primers served as the primers for a first-round RT-PCR of the TCR CDR3. TCRdb analysed the multiplex PCR reads with MiXCR anew, one entry per CDR3 protein. This table has about half a million distinct CDR3 sequences, 20% appearing once. The sample taken for sequencing was blood. All receptors derive from a man aged 35-49 years with Graves' ophthalmopathy.

V is TRBV28 and J is TRBJ1-5; TRBD1 agrees at 7 bases. The junction had 9 bases not matched to a gene; V was cut back by 7 bases and J by 3 bases. The CDR3 covers 15 residues. The V gene's germline CDR1 is MDHEN and CDR2 SYDVKM. The CDR3 spells CASNAAGGDNQPQHF. CDR3 sequence (DNA): TGTGCCAGCAATGCGGCAGGGGGTGACAATCAGCCCCAGCATTTT.

This clonotype was observed a few times. The chain recombines TRBV14 with TRBJ1-1; 7 bases fit TRBD1. The CDR3 runs to 14 residues. Germline V CDR1 and CDR2: SGHDN, FVKESK. J gave up 9 bases and V 2 bases, and 9 bases lay outside the gene matches. This CDR3 is CASSQSGTATQAFF. The DNA of the CDR3 is TGTGCCAGCAGCCAATCCGGGACAGCTACTCAAGCTTTCTTT.

The sample holds a few counts of this clonotype. The chain recombines TRBV13 with TRBJ2-1; tentative D call: TRBD2 (5 bases). V dropped 2 bases and J dropped 2 bases, with 13 bases sitting between them. The CDR3 length is 16 residues. Germline loops: CDR1 PRHDT, CDR2 FYEKMQ (reference sequence). CDR3 region: CASSLQVLAPYNEQFF. CDR3 bases: TGTGCCAGCAGCTTACAAGTGCTAGCCCCCTACAATGAGCAGTTCTTC.

The sample holds many counts of this clonotype. The J gene is TRBJ1-1, the V gene TRBV28, with D perhaps TRBD1 (6 bases). V shed 3 bases and J shed 7 bases, with 12 bases lying between them. Per germline, CDR1 MDHEN and CDR2 SYDVKM. This CDR3 comprises 13 residues. The CDR3, as DNA: TGTGCCAGCAGTTTCAGGGGTACCCTTGAAGCTTTCTTT. Its protein product is CASSFRGTLEAFF.

As concerns this clonotype: A single base separates this from a much larger clone, so it may be a read error. V usage is TRBV18 and J usage is TRBJ2-3, with D unclear. The CDR3 covers 15 residues. Germline V gene data show CDR1 as KGHSH and CDR2 as LQKENI. V gave up 3 bases and J gave up 6 bases, with 16 bases separating them. CDR3 DNA sequence: TGTGCCAGCTCACCGGGCACAGCACTTGGGGATACGCAGTATTTT. This codes for CASSPGTALGDTQYF.

J is TRBJ2-7 and V is TRBV7-9, with 12 bases aligning to TRBD2. The CDR3 loop spans 13 amino acids. Germline trimming cut 5 bases from V and 7 bases from J; bases unmatched to any gene: 3. From germline, CDR1 is SEHNR and CDR2 FQNEAQ (reference sequence). The CDR3 loop reads CASSRGLAGEQYF. CDR3 sequence (DNA): TGTGCCAGCAGCAGAGGACTAGCGGGGGAGCAGTACTTC.

The V call is TRBV24-1, the J call TRBJ1-3; no reliable D call. V was shortened by 3 bases and J by 1 base, with 6 bases between the two germline ends. Germline CDR1 reads KGHDR; CDR2 reads SFDVKD. This CDR3 contains 14 residues. The CDR3 loop is CATSDPISGNTIYF. The CDR3 DNA sequence: TGTGCCACCAGTGATCCAATATCTGGAAACACCATATATTTT.

The table lists this clonotype with many counts. This rearrangement joins TRBV5-1 to TRBJ2-7; D possibly uses TRBD1 or TRBD2 (5 bases each). The V gene's germline CDR1 is SGHRS and CDR2 YFSETQ. The germline V and J ends were trimmed by 0 bases and 1 base, with 11 bases remaining between them. This CDR3 contains 15 residues. The CDR3 region has the DNA TGCGCCAGCAGCTTGGGGGGGAGCCCTTCCTACGAGCAGTACTTC. Amino acids: CASSLGGSPSYEQYF.

Only a few counts were recorded for this clonotype. In nucleotides, the CDR3 is TGTGCCAGCAGCGGACCCCCCTCACCTCTTCCTGGAAACACCATATATTTT. As protein: CASSGPPSPLPGNTIYF. The V gene is TRBV9, the J gene TRBJ1-3; D unclear. The CDR3 loop spans 17 amino acids. The V end lost 3 bases, the J end lost 2 bases, and 18 bases lay between the germline ends. CDR1 and CDR2 (germline): SGDLS, YYNGEE.

The genes are TRBV7-2 and TRBJ2-7; D tentatively fits TRBD1 or TRBD2 (5 bases each). CDR3 length: 13 residues. Germline CDR1 is SGHTA and CDR2 is FQGNSA. V shed 8 bases and J shed 0 bases, with 11 bases lying between them. This CDR3 is CASDPGSSYEQYF. The CDR3 nucleotides read TGTGCCAGCGACCCAGGGAGCTCCTACGAGCAGTACTTC.

The chain links TRBV3-1 to TRBJ2-5; the match to TRBD1 covers 10 bases. The CDR3 is 15 residues long. V lost 5 bases, J lost 6 bases, and 9 bases stayed unmatched. Germline V gene data show CDR1 as LGHDT and CDR2 as YNNKEL (reference sequence). The CDR3 DNA sequence: TGTGCCAGCAGCGGGGGACAGGGGCATAGAAAGACCCAGTACTTC. This gives the protein CASSGGQGHRKTQYF.

The chain carries TRBV7-9 and TRBJ2-1; D is undetermined. V was clipped by 5 bases and J by 0 bases, with 8 bases between them. The CDR3 runs 14 residues. Germline loops: CDR1 SEHNR, CDR2 FQNEAQ (reference sequence). The CDR3 DNA sequence: TGTGCCAGCAGCAATCCGAGCTCCTACAATGAGCAGTTCTTC. Translating gives CASSNPSSYNEQFF.

The chain links TRBV5-1 to TRBJ1-6; no definite D call. Germline V CDR1 and CDR2: SGHRS, YFSETQ. The CDR3 spans 15 residues. With 4 bases removed from V and 1 base from J, the gap between germline ends came to 9 bases. This CDR3 is CASSREFSYNSPLHF. CDR3 bases: TGCGCCAGCAGCCGGGAGTTTTCCTATAATTCACCCCTCCACTTT.

This clonotype has ten or more counts. The chain couples TRBV5-1 to TRBJ2-3; 8 bases match TRBD1. The CDR3 length is 17 residues. The V gene's germline CDR1 is SGHRS and CDR2 YFSETQ. Trimming took 0 bases from V and 5 from J; bases not matched to a gene: 11. The CDR3 DNA reads as TGCGCCAGCAGCTTGGCCGCTCGGACAGGGCAAGGAGATACGCAGTATTTT. This sequence encodes CASSLAARTGQGDTQYF.

The rearrangement links TRBV20-1 to TRBJ1-2; the D is unclear. The ends were cut back, 3 bases at V and 4 bases at J, with 18 bases in the middle. Germline V gene data show CDR1 as DFQATT and CDR2 as SNEGSKA (reference sequence). The CDR3 runs to 15 residues. CDR3 residues: CSASGRGKSSYGYTF. The CDR3, as DNA: TGCAGTGCTAGCGGTCGCGGAAAAAGCAGCTATGGCTACACCTTC.

This sequence joins TRBV7-6 and TRBJ2-5; D perhaps matches TRBD1 (6 bases). The V end lost 2 bases, the J end lost 5 bases, and 18 bases lay between the germline ends. The CDR3 runs to 16 residues. Looked up from germline, CDR1 is SGHVS and CDR2 is FNYEAQ. The CDR3 sequence is CASSLSQGMVSETQYF. CDR3 sequence (DNA): TGTGCCAGCAGCTTATCGCAGGGGATGGTCAGCGAGACCCAGTACTTC. The full variable domain, with the rest looked up from reference TRBV7-6 and TRBJ2-5, is GAGVSQSPRYKVTKRGQDVALRCDPISGHVSLYWYRQALGQGPEFLTYFNYEAQQDKSGLPNDRFSAERPEGSISTLTIQRTEQRDSAMYRCASSLSQGMVSETQYFGPGTRLLVL.

The V and J genes are TRBV18 and TRBJ1-6; possibly TRBD1 for D (6 bases). CDR1 is KGHSH, CDR2 LQKENI, per germline. V lost 3 bases and J 9 bases, leaving 9 bases between the germline ends. The CDR3 is 13 amino acids. CDR3 DNA: TGTGCCAGCTCACCGGACAGCTTTTCACCCCTCCACTTT. This gives the protein CASSPDSFSPLHF.

The J gene is TRBJ1-1, the V gene TRBV6-1; TRBD1 matches at 10 bases. Germline CDR1 and CDR2: MNHNS and SASEGT. This CDR3 contains 13 residues. The ends lost 5 bases at V and 8 bases at J; junction bases unmatched: 5. CDR3 sequence: CASSWGTGAEAFF. CDR3 nucleotide sequence: TGTGCCAGCAGTTGGGGGACAGGGGCCGAAGCTTTCTTT.

The chain uses TRBV10-3 and TRBJ1-3; possibly TRBD1 for D (6 bases). Trimming pared 6 bases from V and 2 bases from J, leaving 17 bases between. This CDR3 contains 16 residues. Germline V gene sequence: CDR1 ENHRY, CDR2 SYGVKD. The CDR3 here is CAISGGGLRTGNTIYF. The CDR3 bases are TGTGCCATCAGCGGAGGGGGGTTAAGAACTGGAAACACCATATATTTT.

The chain combines TRBV27 with TRBJ2-5; 7 bases line up with TRBD2. CDR1 MNHEY and CDR2 SMNVEV come from the germline V gene (reference sequence). The V gene end was trimmed by 2 bases and the J gene end by 1 base; junction bases not matched to a gene: 7. The CDR3 contains 16 residues. Here the CDR3 DNA reads TGTGCCAGCAGTTTAGTACCAGCGGGGATCCAAGAGACCCAGTACTTC. It specifies CASSLVPAGIQETQYF.

Ten or more counts support this clonotype. The gene calls are TRBV10-3 and TRBJ2-7; TRBD2 aligns across 8 bases. Losses at the gene ends were 6 bases for V and 5 bases for J; bases not matched to a gene: 9. The CDR3 is made up of 14 amino acids. Per the germline V gene, CDR1 is ENHRY and CDR2 is SYGVKD. The CDR3 region has the DNA TGTGCCATCAGCCGAAGCGGGGGCGCGGACGAGCAGTACTTC. This codes for CAISRSGGADEQYF.

CDR3 region: CASSRTVTYEQYF. In nucleotides, the CDR3 is TGTGCCAGCTCCCGGACAGTTACCTACGAGCAGTACTTC. This chain joins TRBV7-9 and TRBJ2-7; the D gene is possibly TRBD1 (6 bases). Per germline, CDR1 SEHNR and CDR2 FQNEAQ (reference sequence). The CDR3 loop spans 13 amino acids. V was trimmed by 8 bases and J by 2 bases, leaving 13 bases between them. Complete variable domain (other parts from reference TRBV7-9 and TRBJ2-7): DTGVSQNPRHKITKRGQNVTFRCDPISEHNRLYWYRQTLGQGPEFLTYFQNEAQLEKSRLLSDRFSAERPKGSFSTLEIQRTEQGDSAMYLCASSRTVTYEQYFGPGTRLTVT.

This clonotype has only a few counts. J is TRBJ1-5 and V is TRBV5-1; D may be TRBD1 (5 bases). Germline lookup yields CDR1 SGHRS and CDR2 YFSETQ. The V end lost 0 bases, the J end lost 5 bases, and 9 bases lay between the germline ends. The CDR3 length is 14 residues. In nucleotides, the CDR3 is TGCGCCAGCAGCTTGGTTGGGGGGTATCAGCCCCAGCATTTT. Its protein is CASSLVGGYQPQHF.

This clonotype was picked up many times. The V gene is TRBV2, the J gene TRBJ2-1; unclear D gene. V dropped 7 bases and J dropped 4 bases, with 8 bases sitting between them. The CDR3 totals 12 residues. Germline CDR1 SNHLY, CDR2 FYNNEI. In DNA, the CDR3 is TGTGCCAGCACCGACCTTTACAATGAGCAGTTCTTC. It is translated as CASTDLYNEQFF.

The rearrangement uses TRBV12-3 or TRBV12-4 and TRBJ1-2, with 7 positions matching TRBD1. V dropped 5 bases and J dropped 4; count of bases not matched to a gene: 7. The CDR3 runs 14 residues. In DNA form, the CDR3 reads TGTGCCAGCAGTAACGGGACAGTCGGCTATGGCTACACCTTC. Protein product: CASSNGTVGYGYTF.